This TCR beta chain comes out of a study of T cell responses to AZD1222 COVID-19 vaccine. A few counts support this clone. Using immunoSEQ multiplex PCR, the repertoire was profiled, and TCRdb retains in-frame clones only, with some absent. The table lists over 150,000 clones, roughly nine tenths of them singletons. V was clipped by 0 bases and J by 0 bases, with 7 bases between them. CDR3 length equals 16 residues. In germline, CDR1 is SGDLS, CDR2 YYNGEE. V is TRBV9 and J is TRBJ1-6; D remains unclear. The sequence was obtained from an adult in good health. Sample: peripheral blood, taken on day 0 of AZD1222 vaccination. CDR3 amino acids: CASSVGPSSYNSPLHF. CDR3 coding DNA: TGTGCCAGCAGCGTAGGGCCCAGCTCCTATAATTCACCCCTCCACTTT.